This T cell receptor beta chain derives from a study of blood T cell repertoires in COVID-19. Looking at the study overall: Italy, Spain and the United States were the sources of the convalescent and acute COVID-19 samples. T cells, B-cell-depleted T cells, or PBMCs provided the cDNA or gDNA that served as material.

The CDR3 runs to 14 residues. The V end lost 1 base, the J end lost 1 base, and 7 bases lay between the germline ends. The germline gives CDR1 SNHLY, CDR2 FYNNEI. In the authors' methods: Researchers report that nucleated cell counts were estimated from reference gene primer amplification. The repertoire was sequenced with immunoSEQ multiplex PCR; TCRdb's copy has only in-frame clones and lacks some. The DNA was the basis for D and trimming; V, J and clone size are from that table. Here the sample spans about 290,000 clones, 85% being singletons. This sequence was found in a woman aged 50 to 60 with active or convalescent COVID-19. The sample consisted of peripheral blood. This chain links TRBV2 with TRBJ1-1; no reliable D call. CDR3: CASSEVRSNTEAFF. CDR3 nucleotides: TGTGCCAGCAGTGAAGTACGGTCGAACACTGAAGCTTTCTTT.